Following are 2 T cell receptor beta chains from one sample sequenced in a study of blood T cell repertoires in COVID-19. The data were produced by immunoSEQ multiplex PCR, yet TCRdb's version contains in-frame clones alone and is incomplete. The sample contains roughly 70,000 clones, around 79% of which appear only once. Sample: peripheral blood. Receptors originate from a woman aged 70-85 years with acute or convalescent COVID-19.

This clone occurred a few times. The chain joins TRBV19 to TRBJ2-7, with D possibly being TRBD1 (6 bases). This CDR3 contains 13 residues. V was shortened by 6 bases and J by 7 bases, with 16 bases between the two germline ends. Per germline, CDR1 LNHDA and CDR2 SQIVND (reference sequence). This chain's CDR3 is CASSLGAQGEQYF. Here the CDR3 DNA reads TGTGCCAGTAGCTTGGGGGCCCAGGGAGAGCAGTACTTC.

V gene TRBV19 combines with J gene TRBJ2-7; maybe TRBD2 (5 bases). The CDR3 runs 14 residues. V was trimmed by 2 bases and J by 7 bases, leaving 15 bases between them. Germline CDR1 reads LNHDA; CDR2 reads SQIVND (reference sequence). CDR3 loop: CASSITPGSGEQYF. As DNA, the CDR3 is TGTGCCAGTAGTATAACACCCGGTTCGGGAGAGCAGTACTTC.